Shown below are 18 T cell receptor beta chains from a single sample sequenced in a study of long-term antiretroviral therapy in people with HIV. immunoSEQ v3.0 was run at survey level. The repertoire was sequenced with immunoSEQ multiplex PCR; TCRdb's copy has only in-frame clones and lacks some. The sample gives 20,000 to 25,000 clones, roughly 80% of which show up once; about 5.6% is in the top ten. The specimen comprised unsorted PBMCs, sampled 0.2 years after starting antiretroviral therapy. Receptor source: a woman aged 30 to 39 with HIV.

This clone appeared a few times. The chain has TRBV4-2 and TRBJ1-1; D is unresolved. There are 13 residues in the CDR3. CDR1 and CDR2 (germline): LGHNA, YNFKEQ. Trimming pared 0 bases from V and 5 bases from J, leaving 7 bases between. CDR3 residues: CASSQDRRTEAFF. CDR3 DNA: TGTGCCAGCAGCCAAGATAGGCGGACTGAAGCTTTCTTT.

This clone was detected a few times. This chain uses TRBV7-9 with TRBJ1-1; a weak D match, TRBD1 (5 bases). V lost 3 bases to trimming and J lost 2 bases, with 10 bases between them. The CDR3 is made up of 14 amino acids. CDR1 and CDR2 (germline): SEHNR, FQNEAQ (reference sequence). CDR3 sequence: CASSFQQANTEAFF. Written as DNA, the CDR3 is TGTGCCAGCAGCTTCCAACAGGCTAACACTGAAGCTTTCTTT. Filled out from reference TRBV7-9 and TRBJ1-1, the complete variable domain reads DTGVSQNPRHKITKRGQNVTFRCDPISEHNRLYWYRQTLGQGPEFLTYFQNEAQLEKSRLLSDRFSAERPKGSFSTLEIQRTEQGDSAMYLCASSFQQANTEAFFGQGTRLTVV.

The rearrangement links TRBV29-1 to TRBJ1-5; a possible D gene is TRBD1 (6 bases). Germline V gene sequence: CDR1 SQVTM, CDR2 ANQGSEA. This CDR3 is built from 13 residues. Trimming shortened V by 4 bases and J by 4 bases, and 11 bases separated the two germline ends. The CDR3 nucleotides are TGCAGCGTTGGACAGGAGGTAAATCAGCCCCAGCATTTT. It is translated as CSVGQEVNQPQHF. Combining the CDR3 with reference TRBV29-1 and TRBJ1-5 gives the whole variable domain SAVISQKPSRDICQRGTSLTIQCQVDSQVTMMFWYRQQPGQSLTLIATANQGSEATYESGFVIDKFPISRPNLTFSTLTVSNMSPEDSSIYLCSVGQEVNQPQHFGDGTRLSIL.

The chain couples TRBV10-2 to TRBJ1-5; maybe TRBD1 (5 bases). The CDR3 contains 15 residues. CDR1 WSHSY and CDR2 SAAADI come from the germline V gene. Trimming took off 6 bases at V and 5 bases at J, with 17 bases between the two ends. Here the CDR3 reads CASSLDFVGDQPQHF. DNA of the CDR3: TGCGCCAGCAGCTTAGACTTCGTGGGGGATCAGCCCCAGCATTTT.

This clone was detected a few times. J is TRBJ2-7 and V is TRBV4-1, with 11 bases aligning to TRBD1. Germline CDR1 reads MGHRA; CDR2 reads YSYEKL. The J segment lost 2 bases and the V segment lost 1 base, leaving 1 base of the junction unmatched. This CDR3 is 15 amino acids long. The chain's CDR3 is CASSQAGQGAYEQYV. The CDR3 region has the DNA TGCGCCAGCAGCCAAGCGGGACAGGGGGCCTACGAGCAGTACGTC.

The chain employs TRBV25-1 and TRBJ1-1; D not certain. Trimming removed 5 bases at V and 6 bases at J, with 7 bases between. Germline assignment: CDR1 MGHDK and CDR2 SYGVNS. CDR3 length: 11 amino acids. The CDR3 region has the DNA TGTGCCAGCAGTCTAGGTTCTGAAGCTTTCTTT. Protein sequence: CASSLGSEAFF.

The rearrangement uses TRBV19 and TRBJ1-5, with D unresolved. The CDR3 spans 14 residues. CDR1 LNHDA and CDR2 SQIVND come from the germline V gene (reference sequence). Trimming cost V 7 bases and J 5 bases, with 15 bases left between them. The CDR3, as DNA: TGTGCCAGTATACATGGAGGGAGCGATCAGCCCCAGCATTTT. It is translated as CASIHGGSDQPQHF. The complete variable domain, with remaining parts taken from reference TRBV19 and TRBJ1-5, reads DGGITQSPKYLFRKEGQNVTLSCEQNLNHDAMYWYRQDPGQGLRLIYYSQIVNDFQKGDIAEGYSVSREKKESFPLTVTSAQKNPTAFYLCASIHGGSDQPQHFGDGTRLSIL.

The chain couples TRBV30 to TRBJ1-5; 9 bases line up with TRBD1. This CDR3 spans 14 amino acids. Germline-derived CDR1 and CDR2 are GTSNPN and SVGIG (reference sequence). Trimming removed 3 bases from V and 8 bases from J; junction bases left unmatched: 8. CDR3 loop: CAWSITGGGKPQHF. CDR3 nucleotides: TGTGCCTGGAGCATCACAGGGGGCGGAAAGCCCCAGCATTTT.

The chain recombines TRBV30 with TRBJ1-1, with D possibly TRBD1 on 6 matching bases. This CDR3 spans 11 amino acids. V shed 5 bases and J shed 6 bases, with 10 bases lying between them. The germline V gene encodes CDR1 GTSNPN and CDR2 SVGIG (reference sequence). Here the CDR3 DNA reads TGTGCCTGGGGGGACACAGCTGAAGCTTTCTTT. Translating gives CAWGDTAEAFF.

This chain connects TRBV29-1 to TRBJ1-1, with a tentative D call TRBD1 (5 bases). The V gene lost 4 bases and the J gene lost 8 bases, with 14 bases spanning the gap. The CDR3 is made up of 12 amino acids. Germline CDR1 SQVTM, CDR2 ANQGSEA. The CDR3, as DNA: TGCAGCGTTGTCGGGACGGGAGGAGAAGCTTTCTTT. The encoded protein is CSVVGTGGEAFF. The whole variable domain, remainder taken from reference TRBV29-1 and TRBJ1-1, is SAVISQKPSRDICQRGTSLTIQCQVDSQVTMMFWYRQQPGQSLTLIATANQGSEATYESGFVIDKFPISRPNLTFSTLTVSNMSPEDSSIYLCSVVGTGGEAFFGQGTRLTVV.

The chain combines TRBV5-4 with TRBJ1-2; no definite D call. V was pared by 4 bases and J by 7 bases, with 20 bases between. Germline lookup yields CDR1 SGHNT and CDR2 YYREEE (reference sequence). There are 15 residues in the CDR3. This CDR3 reads CASSIRIPMDGGYTF. CDR3 in DNA: TGTGCCAGCAGCATACGAATCCCAATGGATGGTGGCTACACCTTC.

The V gene is TRBV6-6, the J gene TRBJ2-7; 9 bases match TRBD2. The CDR3 has 16 residues. The trim removed 0 bases at V and 3 bases at J, leaving 6 bases unmatched. The germline CDR1 and CDR2 sequences are MNHNY and SVGAGI (reference sequence). The CDR3 region is CASSYSLAGAHYEQYF. The DNA of the CDR3 is TGTGCCAGCAGTTACTCTTTAGCGGGGGCTCACTACGAGCAGTACTTC.

The chain combines TRBV18 with TRBJ1-2; 10 bases map to TRBD1. Germline-derived CDR1 and CDR2 are KGHSH and LQKENI. The CDR3 length is 11 residues. Trimming cost V 8 bases and J 6 bases; bases outside gene matches: 0. Here the CDR3 reads CASGTGDGYTF. CDR3 DNA sequence: TGTGCCAGCGGGACAGGGGATGGCTACACCTTC. Drawing the rest from reference TRBV18 and TRBJ1-2, the complete variable domain is NAGVMQNPRHLVRRRGQEARLRCSPMKGHSHVYWYRQLPEEGLKFMVYLQKENIIDESGMPKERFSAEFPKEGPSILRIQQVVRGDSAAYFCASGTGDGYTFGSGTRLTVV.

The J gene is TRBJ2-1, the V gene TRBV6-1; D possibly uses TRBD1 or TRBD2 (6 bases each). CDR3 length equals 17 residues. Trimming took 0 bases from V and 0 from J, leaving 12 bases between them. Germline V gives CDR1 MNHNS, CDR2 SASEGT. CDR3 sequence (DNA): TGTGCCAGCAGTGAAGCCGTAGGGGGGAGCTCCTACAATGAGCAGTTCTTC. As protein: CASSEAVGGSSYNEQFF.

The DNA for the CDR3 is TGCGCCAGCAGCCGGGGGGTGTGGGACGGCTACACCTTC. It codes for CASSRGVWDGYTF. The gene calls are TRBV4-1 and TRBJ1-2, with D possibly TRBD1 on 5 matching bases. The CDR3 runs 13 residues. V lost 4 bases, J lost 8 bases, and 14 bases lay in between. From germline, CDR1 is MGHRA and CDR2 YSYEKL.

This chain uses TRBV23-1 with TRBJ2-7, with 8 nucleotides matching TRBD2. TRBV23-1 is an ORF; its function is uncertain. V lost 0 bases, J lost 7 bases, and 20 bases stayed unmatched. CDR3 size: 19 residues. CDR3 coding DNA: TGCGCCAGCAGTCAATCCGGGGGGGCGTTAAGGTTGGACGCGAGTGAGCAGTACGTC. Translation: CASSQSGGALRLDASEQYV.

The chain carries TRBV27 and TRBJ1-1; unclear D gene. V lost 6 bases to trimming and J lost 1 base, with 15 bases between them. This CDR3 is 15 amino acids long. The germline CDR1 and CDR2 sequences are MNHEY and SMNVEV (reference sequence). The DNA for the CDR3 is TGTGCCAGCAGACCCTCGACAAACTCGAACACTGAAGCTTTCTTT. Amino acid sequence: CASRPSTNSNTEAFF.

This rearrangement joins TRBV21-1 to TRBJ2-7; the DNA was not used to check the table's D call, TRBD2. TRBV21-1 is designated a pseudogene. There are 16 residues in the CDR3. CDR3 amino acids: CASSIWSRDRSYEQYV. The CDR3 region has the DNA TGTGCCAGCAGCATTTGGAGCCGCGACCGATCCTACGAGCAGTACGTC.